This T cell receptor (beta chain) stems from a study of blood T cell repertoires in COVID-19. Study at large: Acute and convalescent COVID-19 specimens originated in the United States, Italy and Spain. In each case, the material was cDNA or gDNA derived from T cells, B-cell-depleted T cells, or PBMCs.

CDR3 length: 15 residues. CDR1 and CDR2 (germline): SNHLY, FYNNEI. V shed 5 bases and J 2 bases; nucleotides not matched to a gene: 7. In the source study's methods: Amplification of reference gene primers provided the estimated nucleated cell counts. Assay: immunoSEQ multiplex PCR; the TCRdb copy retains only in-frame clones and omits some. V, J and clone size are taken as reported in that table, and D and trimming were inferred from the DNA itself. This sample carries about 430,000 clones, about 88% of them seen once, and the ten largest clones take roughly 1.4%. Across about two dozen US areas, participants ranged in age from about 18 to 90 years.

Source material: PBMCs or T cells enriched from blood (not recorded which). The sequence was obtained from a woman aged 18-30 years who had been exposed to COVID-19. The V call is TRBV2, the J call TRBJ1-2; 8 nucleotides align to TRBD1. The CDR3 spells CASSPTGGSNYGYTF. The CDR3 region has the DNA TGTGCCAGCAGTCCCACAGGGGGAAGCAACTATGGCTACACCTTC.